The T cell receptor beta chain under discussion was sequenced for a study of OX40 agonist ivuxolimab in advanced cancers. Trimming removed 6 bases from V and 0 bases from J, with 12 bases in between. This CDR3 region has 16 residues. The germline V gene has CDR1 LNHDA and CDR2 SQIVND (reference sequence). Method: immunoSEQ multiplex PCR; TCRdb's copy keeps in-frame clones and lacks some. This table has 55,000 to 75,000 clones, around 90% appearing once. The sequencing here drew on CD4+ or CD8+ T cells sorted from blood, taken in a trial of the OX40 agonist ivuxolimab. The source is an adult with an advanced solid tumor such as melanoma, head and neck, liver or kidney cancer. The J gene is TRBJ2-6, the V gene TRBV19; D may be TRBD1 (6 bases). CDR3 loop: CASSSPGVSGANVLTF. CDR3 DNA: TGTGCCAGTAGCTCACCAGGGGTCTCTGGGGCCAACGTCCTGACTTTC.